This T cell receptor (beta chain) derives from a study of blood T cell repertoires in COVID-19. Across the whole study: The analysed material was cDNA or gDNA that came from T cells, B-cell-depleted T cells, or PBMCs.

This clone was seen only once. Germline assignment: CDR1 SGHKS and CDR2 YYEKEE (reference sequence). V shed 2 bases and J shed 6 bases, with 15 bases lying between them. The CDR3 spans 15 residues. Clones were sequenced by immunoSEQ multiplex PCR, and TCRdb holds only the in-frame ones, with some missing. The sample lists around 140,000 clones, around 80% occurring once. Grouping used clinical history reported by participants in a survey and questionnaire. This sequence joins TRBV5-5 and TRBJ2-1; D ambiguous. The sequence was collected from a woman between 50 and 59 years old who had recovered from COVID-19. Sequencing was performed on PBMCs or T cells enriched from blood (not recorded which). DNA for the CDR3: TGTGCCAGCAGCTTTGGCTCAGAGGCTTCCAATGAGCAGTTCTTC. Its protein is CASSFGSEASNEQFF.